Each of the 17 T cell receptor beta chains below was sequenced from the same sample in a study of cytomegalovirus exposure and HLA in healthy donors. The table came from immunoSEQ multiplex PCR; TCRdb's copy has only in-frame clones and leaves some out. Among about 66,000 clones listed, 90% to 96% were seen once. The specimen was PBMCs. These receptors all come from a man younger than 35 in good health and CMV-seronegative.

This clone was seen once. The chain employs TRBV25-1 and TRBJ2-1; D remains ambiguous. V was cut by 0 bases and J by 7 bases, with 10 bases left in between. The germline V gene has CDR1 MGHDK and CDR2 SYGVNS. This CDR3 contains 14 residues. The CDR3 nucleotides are TGTGCCAGCAGTGAATATGGAGCGAAGAATGAGCAGTTCTTC. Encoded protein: CASSEYGAKNEQFF.

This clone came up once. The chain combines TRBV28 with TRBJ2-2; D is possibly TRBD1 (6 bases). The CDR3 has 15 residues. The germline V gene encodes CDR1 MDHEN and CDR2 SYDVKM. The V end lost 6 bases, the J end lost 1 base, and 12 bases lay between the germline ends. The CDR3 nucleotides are TGTGCCAGCAGGTCCGGGACACAGAACACCGGGGAGCTGTTTTTT. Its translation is CASRSGTQNTGELFF.

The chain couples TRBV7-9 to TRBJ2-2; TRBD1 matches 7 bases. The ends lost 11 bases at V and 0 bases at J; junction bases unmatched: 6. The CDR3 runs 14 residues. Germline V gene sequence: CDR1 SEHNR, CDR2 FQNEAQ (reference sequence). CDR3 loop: CAGLGQTNTGELFF. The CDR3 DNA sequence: TGTGCCGGCCTGGGACAGACGAACACCGGGGAGCTGTTTTTT.

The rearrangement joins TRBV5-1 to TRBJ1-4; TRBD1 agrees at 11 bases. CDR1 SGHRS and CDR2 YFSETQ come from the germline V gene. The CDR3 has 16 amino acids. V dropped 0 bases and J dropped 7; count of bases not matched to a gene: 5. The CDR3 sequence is CASSLGTGGAGEKLFF. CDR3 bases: TGCGCCAGCAGCTTGGGGACAGGGGGCGCGGGTGAAAAACTGTTTTTT.

This CDR3 reads CASSDSFGYEQYF. The CDR3 nucleotides read TGTGCCAGCAGCGACTCGTTCGGGTACGAGCAGTACTTC. The chain combines TRBV9 with TRBJ2-7; no clear D gene. V lost 3 bases, J lost 4 bases, and 11 bases lay in between. CDR1 is SGDLS and CDR2 is YYNGEE in the germline V gene. CDR3 length: 13 amino acids.

CDR3 sequence (DNA): TGTGCCATCGCCCTGCAGATGAACACTGAAGCTTTCTTT. It is translated as CAIALQMNTEAFF. The chain couples TRBV10-3 to TRBJ1-1; D not resolved. This CDR3 is built from 13 residues. V was clipped by 8 bases and J by 0 bases, with 10 bases between them. Germline lookup yields CDR1 ENHRY and CDR2 SYGVKD.

The CDR3 coding sequence is TGTGGGCGGGGGAGCTCCTACAATGAGCAGTTCTTC. It is translated as CGRGSSYNEQFF. The chain has TRBV6-1 and TRBJ2-1; 7 nucleotides line up with TRBD2. The CDR3 sequence is 12 residues long. CDR1 MNHNS and CDR2 SASEGT come from the germline V gene.

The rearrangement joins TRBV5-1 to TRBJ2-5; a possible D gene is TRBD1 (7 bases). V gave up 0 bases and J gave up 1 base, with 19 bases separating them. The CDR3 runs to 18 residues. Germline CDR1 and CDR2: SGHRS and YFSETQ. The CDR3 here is CASSLGVGRGAPQETQYF. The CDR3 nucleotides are TGCGCCAGCAGCTTGGGGGTAGGCAGGGGGGCCCCCCAAGAGACCCAGTACTTC. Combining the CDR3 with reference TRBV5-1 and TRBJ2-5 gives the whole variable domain KAGVTQTPRYLIKTRGQQVTLSCSPISGHRSVSWYQQTPGQGLQFLFEYFSETQRNKGNFPGRFSGRQFSNSRSEMNVSTLELGDSALYLCASSLGVGRGAPQETQYFGPGTRLLVL.

CDR3 coding DNA: TGTGCCAGCAGAAGGGACAGGAACACCGGGGAGCTGTTTTTT. This translates into CASRRDRNTGELFF. V usage is TRBV5-8 and J usage is TRBJ2-2; the match to TRBD1 covers 7 bases. This CDR3 contains 14 residues. Per germline, CDR1 SGHTS and CDR2 YDEGEE. V lost 5 bases, J lost 1 base, and 2 bases stayed unmatched.

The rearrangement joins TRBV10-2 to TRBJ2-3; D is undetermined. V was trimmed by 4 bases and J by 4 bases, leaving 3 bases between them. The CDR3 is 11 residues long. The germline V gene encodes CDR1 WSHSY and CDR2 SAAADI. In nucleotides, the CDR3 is TGCGCCAGCAGTGGGCCAGATACGCAGTATTTT. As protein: CASSGPDTQYF.

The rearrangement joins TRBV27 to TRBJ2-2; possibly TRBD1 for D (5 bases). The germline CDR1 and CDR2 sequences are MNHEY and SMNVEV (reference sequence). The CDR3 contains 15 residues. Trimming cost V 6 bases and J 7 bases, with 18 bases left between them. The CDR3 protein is CASSVWGPRSGELFF. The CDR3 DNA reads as TGTGCCAGCAGCGTGTGGGGCCCGAGAAGCGGGGAGCTGTTTTTT.

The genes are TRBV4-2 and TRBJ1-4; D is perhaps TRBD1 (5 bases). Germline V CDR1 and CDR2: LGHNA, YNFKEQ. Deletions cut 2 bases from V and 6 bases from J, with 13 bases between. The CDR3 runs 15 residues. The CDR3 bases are TGTGCCAGCAGCCAAAGTCAGGGAAGGGATGAAAAACTGTTTTTT. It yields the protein CASSQSQGRDEKLFF.

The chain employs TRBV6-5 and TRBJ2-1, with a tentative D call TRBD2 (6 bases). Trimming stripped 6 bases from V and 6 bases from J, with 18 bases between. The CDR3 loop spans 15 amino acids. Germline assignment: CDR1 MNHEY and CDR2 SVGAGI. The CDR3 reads CASSLGTRRANEQFF. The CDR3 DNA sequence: TGTGCCAGCAGCTTGGGGACCCGGAGGGCCAATGAGCAGTTCTTC.

This CDR3 is CASSAQSSGANVLTF. CDR3 DNA sequence: TGTGCCAGCAGCGCACAGTCCTCTGGGGCCAACGTCCTGACTTTC. The J gene is TRBJ2-6, the V gene TRBV7-9; no reliable D call. V shed 5 bases and J shed 0 bases, with 8 bases lying between them. Germline assignment: CDR1 SEHNR and CDR2 FQNEAQ (reference sequence). The CDR3 length is 15 residues.

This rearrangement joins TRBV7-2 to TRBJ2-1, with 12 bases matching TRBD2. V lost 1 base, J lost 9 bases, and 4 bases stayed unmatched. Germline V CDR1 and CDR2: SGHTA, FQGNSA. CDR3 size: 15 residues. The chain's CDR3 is CASSLGLAGGPEQFF. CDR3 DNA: TGTGCCAGCAGCTTAGGGCTAGCGGGAGGGCCTGAGCAGTTCTTC.

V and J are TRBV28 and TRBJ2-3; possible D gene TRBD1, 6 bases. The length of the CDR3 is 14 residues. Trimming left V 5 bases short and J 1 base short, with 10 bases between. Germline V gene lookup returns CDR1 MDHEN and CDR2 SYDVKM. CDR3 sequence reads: CASSPNRGTDTQYF. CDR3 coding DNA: TGTGCCAGCAGTCCCAACAGGGGCACAGATACGCAGTATTTT.

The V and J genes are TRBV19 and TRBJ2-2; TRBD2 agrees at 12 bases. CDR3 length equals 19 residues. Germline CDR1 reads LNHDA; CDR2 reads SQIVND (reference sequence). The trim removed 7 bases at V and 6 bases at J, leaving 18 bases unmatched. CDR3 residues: CASTSRTSGMVVFSGELFF. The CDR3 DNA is TGTGCCAGTACGAGCCGGACTAGCGGGATGGTAGTGTTTTCCGGGGAGCTGTTTTTT.